The sequence of this T cell receptor (beta chain) was determined in a study of OX40 agonist ivuxolimab in advanced cancers. Study summary: The patients received agonistic anti-OX40 (CD134) antibody ivuxolimab.

Generated by immunoSEQ multiplex PCR, the TCRdb table keeps only in-frame clones and is missing some. In the table there are tens of thousands of clones, around 82% of which are singletons. People who had autoimmune disease history or systemic immunosuppression were excluded. Researchers took blood at baseline, on cycle 4 day 1, and on cycle 7 day 1. The receptor was derived from an adult with an advanced solid tumor such as melanoma, head and neck, liver or kidney cancer. Sequencing used CD4+ or CD8+ T cells sorted from blood, obtained in a trial of the OX40 agonist ivuxolimab.

The CDR3 nucleotides are TGTGCCTGGAGCAGAGGCACCGACAGCTATGGCTACACCTTC. This gives the protein CAWSRGTDSYGYTF. This sequence joins TRBV30 and TRBJ1-2; possibly TRBD1 for D (5 bases). Looked up from germline, CDR1 is GTSNPN and CDR2 is SVGIG (reference sequence). V lost 3 bases to trimming and J lost 4 bases, with 15 bases between them. The CDR3 runs 14 residues.